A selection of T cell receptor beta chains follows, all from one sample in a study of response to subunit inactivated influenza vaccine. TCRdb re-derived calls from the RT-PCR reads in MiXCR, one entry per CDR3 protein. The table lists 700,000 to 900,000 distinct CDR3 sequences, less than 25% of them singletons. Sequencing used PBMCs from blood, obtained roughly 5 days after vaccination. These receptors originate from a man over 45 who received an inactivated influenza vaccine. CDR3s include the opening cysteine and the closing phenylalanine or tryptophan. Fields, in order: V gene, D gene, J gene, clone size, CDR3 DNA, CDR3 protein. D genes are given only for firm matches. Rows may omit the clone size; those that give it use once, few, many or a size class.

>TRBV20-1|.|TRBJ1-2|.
TGCAGTGCTGGAGGGACATCCTATGGCTACACCTTC
CSAGGTSYGYTF
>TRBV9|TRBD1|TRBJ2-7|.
TGTGCCAGCAGCGTAGGGACAGGTGGTACCTACGAGCAGTACTTC
CASSVGTGGTYEQYF
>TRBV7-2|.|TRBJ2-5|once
TGTGCCAGCAGCTTAGGGCAGCTGGCGAGCAAAGAGACCCAGTACTTC
CASSLGQLASKETQYF
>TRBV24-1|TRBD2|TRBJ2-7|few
TGTGCCACCAGTGATTGCCCCTCGTCCAGCGGGAGGTTCTACGAGCAGTACTTC
CATSDCPSSSGRFYEQYF
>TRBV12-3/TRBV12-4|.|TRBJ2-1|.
TGTGCCAGCAGTTTCCGCAGGGGATACAATGAGCAGTTCTTC
CASSFRRGYNEQFF
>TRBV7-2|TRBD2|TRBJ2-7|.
TGTGCCAGCAGCTTAGATCCGGGAGGGCCCTACGAGCAGTACTTC
CASSLDPGGPYEQYF
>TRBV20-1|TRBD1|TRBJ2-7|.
TGCAGTGCCATTCCGGGACAGGGGAACTACGAGCAGTACTTC
CSAIPGQGNYEQYF
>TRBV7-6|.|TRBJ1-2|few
TGTGCCAGCAGCTTAGCGTCAGACCGCTATGGCTACACCTTC
CASSLASDRYGYTF
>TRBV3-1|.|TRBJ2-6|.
.
CASSQERLLRANVLTF
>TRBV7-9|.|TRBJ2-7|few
TGTGCCAGCAGCCTGGACCGAGGCTCCAACGAGCAGTACTTC
CASSLDRGSNEQYF
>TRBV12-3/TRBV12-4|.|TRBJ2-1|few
TGTGCCAGCAGAGCCCCCGGAGGGGGGCAGTTCTTC
CASRAPGGGQFF
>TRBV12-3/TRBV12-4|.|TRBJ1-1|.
TGTGCCAGCAAAGAAGCAACAGGGTTCTCCGCTTTCTTT
CASKEATGFSAFF
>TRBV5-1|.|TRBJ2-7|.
TGCGCCAGCAGCTTGGCCTCGGCAGGGATGAGTGTATCTGCATACGAGCAGTACTTC
CASSLASAGMSVSAYEQYF
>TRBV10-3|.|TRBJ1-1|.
TGTGCCATCAGTGAGTCCGGCTTCATCCGAACTGAAGCTTTCTTT
CAISESGFIRTEAFF
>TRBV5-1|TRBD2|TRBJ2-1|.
TGCGCCAGCAGCTCCCGGACTAGCGGGTACTCTCCTCACAATGAGCAGTTCTTC
CASSSRTSGYSPHNEQFF
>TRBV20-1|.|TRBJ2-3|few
TGCAGTGCTAGCGATTTTAGGGTTCTCACAGATACGCAGTATTTT
CSASDFRVLTDTQYF
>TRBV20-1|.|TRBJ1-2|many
TGCAGTGCTCCTCCGGGTTTGTATGGCTACACCTTC
CSAPPGLYGYTF
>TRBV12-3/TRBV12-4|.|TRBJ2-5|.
TGTGCCAGCAGCCCACCCGGCGGGGTTTGGGAGACCCAGTACTTC
CASSPPGGVWETQYF
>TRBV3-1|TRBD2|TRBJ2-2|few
TGTGCCAGCAGGTTGACTAGCGGGGGGACCGGGGAGCTGTTTTTT
CASRLTSGGTGELFF
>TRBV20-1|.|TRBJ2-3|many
TGCAGTGCTAGAGGGCGGTCTTCCACAGATACGCAGTATTTT
CSARGRSSTDTQYF
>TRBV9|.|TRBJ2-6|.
TGTGCCAGCAGCGCGTACTCTGGGGCCAACGTCCTGACTTTC
CASSAYSGANVLTF
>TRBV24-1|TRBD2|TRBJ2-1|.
TGTGCCACCAGTGATTCGAGACTAGCGGGAGGGCCATATCATGAGCAGTTCTTC
CATSDSRLAGGPYHEQFF
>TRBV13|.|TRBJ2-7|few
TGTGCCAGCAGCCTTAGCTGGGGGGCCGTATCCTACGAGCAGTACTTC
CASSLSWGAVSYEQYF
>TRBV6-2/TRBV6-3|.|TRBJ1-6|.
TGTGCCAGCTCGGATGGGATCGCACCCCTCCACTTT
CASSDGIAPLHF
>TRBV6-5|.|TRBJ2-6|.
TGTGCCAGCAGTTACTCGAGGCCCTCTGGGGCCAACGTCCTGACTTTC
CASSYSRPSGANVLTF
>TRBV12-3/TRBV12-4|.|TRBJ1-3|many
TGTGCCACCTCCCCGGGACATAGCTCTGGAAACACCATATATTTT
CATSPGHSSGNTIYF
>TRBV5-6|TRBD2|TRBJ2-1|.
TGTGCCAGCAGCGGGGGGGGACTATTGGTGCAGTTCTTC
CASSGGGLLVQFF
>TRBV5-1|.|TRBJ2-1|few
TGCGCCAGCAGCTTGCTAGAGGTCGGCTACAATGAGCAGTTCTTC
CASSLLEVGYNEQFF
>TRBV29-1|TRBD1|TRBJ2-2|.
TGCAGCGCAGGTAGTGCGGGACAGGGGTCGACCGGGGAGCTGTTTTTT
CSAGSAGQGSTGELFF
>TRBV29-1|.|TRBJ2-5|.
TGCAGCGTTGACCTGGACAGAAACCAAGAGACCCAGTACTTC
CSVDLDRNQETQYF
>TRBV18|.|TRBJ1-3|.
TGTGCCAGCTCACCATATCCAGCCGAGACCCCCGGAAACACCATATATTTT
CASSPYPAETPGNTIYF
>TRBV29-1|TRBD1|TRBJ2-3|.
TGCAGCGTTGGGACAGGGCGGACAGATACGCAGTATTTT
CSVGTGRTDTQYF
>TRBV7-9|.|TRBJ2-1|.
TGTGCCAGCAGCGACTCCCAGGGGCGCCGGGGTAAGGATGAGCAGTTCTTC
CASSDSQGRRGKDEQFF
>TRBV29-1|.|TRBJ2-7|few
TGCAGCGTTCCCCCGACCCCTTCCTCCGAGCAGTACTTC
CSVPPTPSSEQYF
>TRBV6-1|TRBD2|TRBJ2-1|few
TGTGCCAGCAGGCTAACTAGCGGGAGATATAATGAGCAGTTCTTC
CASRLTSGRYNEQFF
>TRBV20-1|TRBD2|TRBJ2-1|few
TGCAGTGCTAGAGTGGCGGCGGGGGGCTTACTGCCTGAGCAGTTCTTC
CSARVAAGGLLPEQFF
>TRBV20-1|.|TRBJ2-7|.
TGCAGACCTTCAGGGGAGGGGGACTACGAGCAGTACTTC
CRPSGEGDYEQYF
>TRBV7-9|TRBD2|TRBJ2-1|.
TGTGCCAGCAGCTTAGGAGGTAGCGGGATGTATAATGAGCAGTTCTTC
CASSLGGSGMYNEQFF
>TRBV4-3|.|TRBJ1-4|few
TGCGCCAGCAGCCCATCGACAGGACGAAATGAAAAACTGTTTTTT
CASSPSTGRNEKLFF
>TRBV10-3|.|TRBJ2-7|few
TGTGCCATCAGTGAGAGCCAACTTGAGCAGTACTTC
CAISESQLEQYF
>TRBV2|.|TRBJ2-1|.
TGTGCCAGCAGTGAAAGGGGGGTTAACGGCGAGCAGTTCTTC
CASSERGVNGEQFF
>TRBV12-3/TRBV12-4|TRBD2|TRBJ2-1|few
TGTGCCAGCAGCACAGGGACTAGCGGGGGGGCCCGCAATGAGCAGTTCTTC
CASSTGTSGGARNEQFF